This T cell receptor beta chain was documented in a study of blood T cell repertoires in COVID-19. Study details: There were acute and convalescent COVID-19 samples, and they came from the United States, Italy and Spain. The cDNA or gDNA used as material had been derived from T cells, B-cell-depleted T cells, or PBMCs.

As processed by the authors: From reference gene primer amplification, estimates of nucleated cell counts were derived. Libraries were prepared by immunoSEQ multiplex PCR; TCRdb keeps only in-frame clonotypes and omits some of them. V, J and clone size reflect that table, while D and trimming were determined from the DNA. The top ten clones hold 2% to 2.5% of a sample with around 120,000 clones, more than 60% of them seen once. This CDR3 spans 12 amino acids. V gave up 4 bases and J gave up 12 bases, with 11 bases separating them. CDR1 and CDR2 (germline): SGHDT, YYEEEE. The sequence derives from a woman in her seventies with acute or convalescent COVID-19. The genes are TRBV5-6 and TRBJ1-6, with D possibly TRBD1 on 5 matching bases. What was sequenced was peripheral blood. The CDR3 here is CASSGGGGPLHF. In nucleotides, the CDR3 is TGTGCCAGCAGCGGCGGGGGGGGACCCCTCCACTTT.